This T cell receptor beta chain derives from a study of shared clonotypes between healthy human individuals. The study's findings and limits: A few donors held about 5% of naive CD4 clonotypes in common.

The assay used deep level. Clones were read by immunoSEQ multiplex PCR, and TCRdb kept only the in-frame ones, dropping some. In the table there are 2.3 million or so clones, 93% of which are singletons. Notes on this clone: Its specificity is unknown.

Adult Caucasians living in Nashville, Tennessee made up all of the donors. The receptor was derived from a man younger than 30 in good health. Some clones in this sample may be carry-over from other donors' samples. The sequencing input was naive CD4+ T cells from PBMCs. Documented subset: CD45RA+ positively selected.

CDR3 protein: CASTTVRSGANVLTF. For the CDR3, the DNA is TGTGCCAGCACTACAGTGCGCTCTGGGGCCAACGTCCTGACTTTC. V and J are TRBV6-5 and TRBJ2-6; D unclear. CDR3 length: 15 amino acids. Germline V lookup: CDR1 MNHEY, CDR2 SVGAGI. Trimming removed 7 bases at V and 0 bases at J, with 10 bases between.